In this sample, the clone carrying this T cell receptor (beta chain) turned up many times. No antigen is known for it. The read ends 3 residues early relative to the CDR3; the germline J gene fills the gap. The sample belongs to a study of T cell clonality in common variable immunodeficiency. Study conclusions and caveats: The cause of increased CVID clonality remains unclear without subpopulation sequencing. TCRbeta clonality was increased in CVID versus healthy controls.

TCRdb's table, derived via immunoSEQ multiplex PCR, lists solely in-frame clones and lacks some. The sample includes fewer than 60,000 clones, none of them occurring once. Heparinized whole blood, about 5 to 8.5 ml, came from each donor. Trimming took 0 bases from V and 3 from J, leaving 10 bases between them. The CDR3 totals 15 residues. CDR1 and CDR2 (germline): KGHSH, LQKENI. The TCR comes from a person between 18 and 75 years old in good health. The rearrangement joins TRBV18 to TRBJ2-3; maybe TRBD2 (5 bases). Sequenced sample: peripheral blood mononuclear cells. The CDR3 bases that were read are TGTGCCAGCTCACCACCGGCAGTAGCGACAGATACG. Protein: CASSPPAVATDT. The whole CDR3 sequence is CASSPPAVATDTQYF.